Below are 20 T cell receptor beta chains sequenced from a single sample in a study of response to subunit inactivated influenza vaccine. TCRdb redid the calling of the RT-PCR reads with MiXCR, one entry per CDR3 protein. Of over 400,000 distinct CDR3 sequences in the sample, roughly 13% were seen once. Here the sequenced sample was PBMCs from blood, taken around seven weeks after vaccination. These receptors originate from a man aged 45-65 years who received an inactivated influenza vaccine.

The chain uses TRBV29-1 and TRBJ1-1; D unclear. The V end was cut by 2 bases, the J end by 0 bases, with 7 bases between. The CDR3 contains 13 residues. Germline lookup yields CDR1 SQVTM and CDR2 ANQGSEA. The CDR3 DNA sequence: TGCAGCGTTGAAACTAAAATGAACACTGAAGCTTTCTTT. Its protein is CSVETKMNTEAFF. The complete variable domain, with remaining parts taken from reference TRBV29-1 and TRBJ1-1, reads SAVISQKPSRDICQRGTSLTIQCQVDSQVTMMFWYRQQPGQSLTLIATANQGSEATYESGFVIDKFPISRPNLTFSTLTVSNMSPEDSSIYLCSVETKMNTEAFFGQGTRLTVV.

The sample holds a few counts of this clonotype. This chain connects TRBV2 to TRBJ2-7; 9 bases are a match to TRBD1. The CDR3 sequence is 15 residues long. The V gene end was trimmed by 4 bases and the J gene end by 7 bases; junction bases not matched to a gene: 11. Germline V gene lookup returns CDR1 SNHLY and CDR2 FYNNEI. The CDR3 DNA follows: TGTGCCAGCAGTGCAAGTGGGACAGGGATTGGAGAGCAGTACTTC. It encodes CASSASGTGIGEQYF. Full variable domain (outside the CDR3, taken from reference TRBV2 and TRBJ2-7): EPEVTQTPSHQVTQMGQEVILRCVPISNHLYFYWYRQILGQKVEFLVSFYNNEISEKSEIFDDQFSVERPDGSNFTLKIRSTKLEDSAMYFCASSASGTGIGEQYFGPGTRLTVT.

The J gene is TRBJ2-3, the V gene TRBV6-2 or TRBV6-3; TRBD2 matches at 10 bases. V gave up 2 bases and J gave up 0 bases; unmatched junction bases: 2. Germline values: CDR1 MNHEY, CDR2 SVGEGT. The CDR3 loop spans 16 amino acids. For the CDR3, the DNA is TGTGCCAGCAGTTACGTAGCGGGGGGCAGCACAGATACGCAGTATTTT. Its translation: CASSYVAGGSTDTQYF.

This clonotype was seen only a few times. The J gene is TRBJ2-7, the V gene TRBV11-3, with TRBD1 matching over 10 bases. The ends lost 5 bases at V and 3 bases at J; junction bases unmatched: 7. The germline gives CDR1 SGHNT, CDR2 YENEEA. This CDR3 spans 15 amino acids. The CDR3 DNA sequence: TGTGCCAGCAGCCCAGGACAGGGGGGGAACTACGAGCAGTACTTC. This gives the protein CASSPGQGGNYEQYF.

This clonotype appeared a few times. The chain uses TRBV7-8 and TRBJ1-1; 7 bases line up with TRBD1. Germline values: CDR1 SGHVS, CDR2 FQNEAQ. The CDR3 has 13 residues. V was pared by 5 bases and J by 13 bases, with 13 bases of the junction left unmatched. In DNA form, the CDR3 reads TGTGCCAGCAGCCGTGGGACAGACCGTTATGGTTTCTTT. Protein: CASSRGTDRYGFF.

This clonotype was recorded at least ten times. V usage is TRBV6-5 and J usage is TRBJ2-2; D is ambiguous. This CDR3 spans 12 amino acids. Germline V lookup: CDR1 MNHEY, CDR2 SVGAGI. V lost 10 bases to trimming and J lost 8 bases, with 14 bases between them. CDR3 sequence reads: CATEGIEGELFF. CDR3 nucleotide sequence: TGTGCCACCGAAGGAATCGAAGGGGAGCTGTTTTTT.

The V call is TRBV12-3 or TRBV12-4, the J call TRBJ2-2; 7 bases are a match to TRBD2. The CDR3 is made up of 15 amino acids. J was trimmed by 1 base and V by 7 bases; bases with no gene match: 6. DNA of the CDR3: TGTGCCAGCACCTTGGGGAGGGTGAACACCGGGGAGCTGTTTTTT. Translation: CASTLGRVNTGELFF.

The CDR3 DNA is TGTGCCTTCCGGACAGGGGTTTGGGAGCAGTACTTC. Translation: CAFRTGVWEQYF. V gene TRBV30 combines with J gene TRBJ2-7; 9 bases are shared with TRBD1. The J segment lost 7 bases and the V segment lost 7 bases, leaving 8 bases of the junction unmatched. CDR1 GTSNPN and CDR2 SVGIG come from the germline V gene (reference sequence). The CDR3 is 12 residues long.

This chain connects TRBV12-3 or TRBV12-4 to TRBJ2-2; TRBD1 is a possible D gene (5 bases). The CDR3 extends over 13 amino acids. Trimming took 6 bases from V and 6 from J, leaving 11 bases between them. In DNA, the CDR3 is TGTGCCAGCAGACGATCAGGGCCCGGGGAGCTGTTTTTT. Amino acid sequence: CASRRSGPGELFF.

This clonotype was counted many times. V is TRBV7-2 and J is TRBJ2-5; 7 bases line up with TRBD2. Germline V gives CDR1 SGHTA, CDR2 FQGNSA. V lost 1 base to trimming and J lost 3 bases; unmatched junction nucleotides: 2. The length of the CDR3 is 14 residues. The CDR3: CASSLVSGEETQYF. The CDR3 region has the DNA TGTGCCAGCAGCTTAGTAAGCGGGGAAGAGACCCAGTACTTC.

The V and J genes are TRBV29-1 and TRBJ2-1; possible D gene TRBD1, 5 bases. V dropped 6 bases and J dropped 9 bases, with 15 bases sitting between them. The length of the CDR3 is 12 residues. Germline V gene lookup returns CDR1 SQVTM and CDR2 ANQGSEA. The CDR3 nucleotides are TGCAGCGTAGGCGGACATCCGGGTGAGCAGTTCTTC. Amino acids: CSVGGHPGEQFF.

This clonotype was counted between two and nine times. The CDR3, as DNA: TGTGCCATCAGTGAGTCCCCAGGGCTCGACTATGGCTACACCTTC. The encoded protein is CAISESPGLDYGYTF. V usage is TRBV10-3 and J usage is TRBJ1-2; perhaps TRBD1 as D (5 bases). Germline-derived CDR1 and CDR2 are ENHRY and SYGVKD. With 0 bases removed from V and 3 bases from J, the gap between germline ends came to 11 bases. The CDR3 is 15 amino acids.

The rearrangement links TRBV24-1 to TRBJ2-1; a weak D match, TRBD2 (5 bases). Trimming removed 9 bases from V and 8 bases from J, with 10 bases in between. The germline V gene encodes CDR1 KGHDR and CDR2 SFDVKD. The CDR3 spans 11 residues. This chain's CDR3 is CATGSWDEQFF. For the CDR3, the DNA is TGTGCCACCGGGAGCTGGGATGAGCAGTTCTTC.

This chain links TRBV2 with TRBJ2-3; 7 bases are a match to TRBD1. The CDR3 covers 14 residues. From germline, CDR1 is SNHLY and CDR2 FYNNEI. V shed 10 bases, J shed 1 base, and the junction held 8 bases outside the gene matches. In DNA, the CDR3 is TGTGCCACCCCGACAGGGCATCGCACAGATACGCAGTATTTT. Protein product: CATPTGHRTDTQYF.

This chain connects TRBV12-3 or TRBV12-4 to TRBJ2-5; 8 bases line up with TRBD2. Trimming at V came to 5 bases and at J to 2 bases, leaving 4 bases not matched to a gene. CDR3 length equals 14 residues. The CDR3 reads CASSERGLQETQYF. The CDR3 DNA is TGTGCCAGCAGTGAGCGGGGGCTTCAAGAGACCCAGTACTTC.

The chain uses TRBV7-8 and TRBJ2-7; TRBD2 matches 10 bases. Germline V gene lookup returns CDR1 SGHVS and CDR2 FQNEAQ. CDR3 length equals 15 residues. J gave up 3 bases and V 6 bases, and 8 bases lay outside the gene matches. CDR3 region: CASSSGTSGVYEQYF. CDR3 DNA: TGTGCCAGCAGTTCCGGAACTAGCGGGGTCTACGAGCAGTACTTC. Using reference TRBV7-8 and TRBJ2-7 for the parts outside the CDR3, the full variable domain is GAGVSQSPRYKVAKRGQDVALRCDPISGHVSLFWYQQALGQGPEFLTYFQNEAQLDKSGLPSDRFFAERPEGSVSTLKIQRTQQEDSAVYLCASSSGTSGVYEQYFGPGTRLTVT.

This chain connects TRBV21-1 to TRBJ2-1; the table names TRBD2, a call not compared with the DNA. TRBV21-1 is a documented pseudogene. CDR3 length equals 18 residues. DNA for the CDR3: TGTGCCAGCAGCAAAATGGGCCTAGCGGGGGGCATAATCAATGAGCAGTTCTTC. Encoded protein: CASSKMGLAGGIINEQFF.

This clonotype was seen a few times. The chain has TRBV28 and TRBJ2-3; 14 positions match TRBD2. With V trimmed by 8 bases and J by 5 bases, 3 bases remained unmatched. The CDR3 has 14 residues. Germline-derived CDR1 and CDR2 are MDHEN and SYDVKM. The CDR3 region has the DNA TGTGCCAGCGCGGGACTAGCGGGAGTAGATACGCAGTATTTT. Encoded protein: CASAGLAGVDTQYF.

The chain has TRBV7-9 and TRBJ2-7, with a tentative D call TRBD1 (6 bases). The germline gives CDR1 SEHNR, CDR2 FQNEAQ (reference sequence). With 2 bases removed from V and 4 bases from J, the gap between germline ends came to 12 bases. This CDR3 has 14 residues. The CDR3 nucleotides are TGTGCCAGCAGCTTACGGGACAACCCTTACGAGCAGTACTTC. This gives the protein CASSLRDNPYEQYF.

This CDR3 is CASSFRGRDEQYF. Written as DNA, the CDR3 is TGTGCCAGCAGCTTCCGGGGGCGCGACGAGCAGTACTTC. The chain is built from TRBV7-2 and TRBJ2-7; D may be TRBD1 or TRBD2 (6 bases each). Germline CDR1 SGHTA, CDR2 FQGNSA. V lost 3 bases and J 5 bases, leaving 11 bases between the germline ends. The CDR3 is 13 amino acids.